This passage covers 7 T cell receptor beta chains from one sample sequenced in a study of T cells in Graves' hyperthyroidism and ophthalmopathy. TCR beta CDR3 regions were amplified from RNA transcripts. The study used the HTBI primer set for a first-round RT-PCR of the TCR CDR3. In TCRdb, the multiplex PCR reads were re-called with MiXCR into one record per CDR3 protein. Of roughly 280,000 distinct CDR3 sequences in the sample, 20% to 25% were seen once. Material: blood. Receptors were obtained from a man in his thirties or forties with Graves' ophthalmopathy.

This clonotype was found a few times. This chain uses TRBV28 with TRBJ2-1, with 7 bases fitting TRBD1. This CDR3 is built from 17 residues. The J segment lost 4 bases and the V segment lost 5 bases, leaving 14 bases of the junction unmatched. The germline V gene has CDR1 MDHEN and CDR2 SYDVKM. CDR3 bases: TGTGCCAGCAGTCCCCGACAGGGAAAGGCTCAGTACAATGAGCAGTTCTTC. Amino acid sequence: CASSPRQGKAQYNEQFF.

J is TRBJ1-3 and V is TRBV19, with D uncertain. The V gene lost 8 bases and the J gene lost 0 bases, with 11 bases spanning the gap. Per the germline V gene, CDR1 is LNHDA and CDR2 is SQIVND (reference sequence). This CDR3 is built from 14 residues. Written as DNA, the CDR3 is TGTGCCAGTGGGAAGGCGAACTCTGGAAACACCATATATTTT. Its translation is CASGKANSGNTIYF.

This clonotype occurred a few times. The gene calls are TRBV19 and TRBJ2-1; D ambiguous. The V gene's germline CDR1 is LNHDA and CDR2 SQIVND (reference sequence). The CDR3 sequence is 15 residues long. V gave up 3 bases and J gave up 0 bases, with 9 bases separating them. The CDR3 DNA is TGTGCCAGTAGTATCTCTGCGGACTCCTACAATGAGCAGTTCTTC. Its protein is CASSISADSYNEQFF. Drawing the rest from reference TRBV19 and TRBJ2-1, the complete variable domain is DGGITQSPKYLFRKEGQNVTLSCEQNLNHDAMYWYRQDPGQGLRLIYYSQIVNDFQKGDIAEGYSVSREKKESFPLTVTSAQKNPTAFYLCASSISADSYNEQFFGPGTRLTVL.

V gene TRBV20-1 combines with J gene TRBJ1-2; D is uncertain. V was trimmed by 6 bases and J by 4 bases, leaving 12 bases between them. The CDR3 consists of 12 residues. In germline, CDR1 is DFQATT, CDR2 SNEGSKA (reference sequence). DNA for the CDR3: TGCAGTGCCCTAGGCGGCCTCTATGGCTACACCTTC. This encodes CSALGGLYGYTF.

The chain joins TRBV6-1 to TRBJ1-5; D remains ambiguous. From germline, CDR1 is MNHNS and CDR2 SASEGT. Deletions cut 2 bases from V and 6 bases from J, with 11 bases between. CDR3 length equals 14 residues. Here the CDR3 reads CASSESTFIQPQHF. The CDR3 DNA reads as TGTGCCAGCAGTGAATCTACGTTTATTCAGCCCCAGCATTTT.

This clonotype was recorded at least ten times. The chain employs TRBV11-2 and TRBJ2-5; D ambiguous. The CDR3 loop spans 13 amino acids. V dropped 7 bases and J dropped 5 bases, with 14 bases sitting between them. CDR1 is SGHAT, CDR2 FQNNGV, per germline. The CDR3 loop is CASKQGFGETQYF. The CDR3 region has the DNA TGTGCCAGCAAACAAGGGTTTGGGGAGACCCAGTACTTC.

This clonotype has a handful of counts. This rearrangement joins TRBV18 to TRBJ1-1; TRBD1 might be the D (6 bases). The germline CDR1 and CDR2 sequences are KGHSH and LQKENI. V lost 5 bases, J lost 6 bases, and 19 bases lay in between. The CDR3 has 15 residues. The CDR3 region is CASSKDTGSRAEAFF. In DNA form, the CDR3 reads TGTGCCAGCTCAAAAGACACAGGGTCGAGGGCTGAAGCTTTCTTT.